A single sample gave rise to the 23 T cell receptor beta chains below, sequenced in a study of cytomegalovirus exposure and HLA in healthy donors. PCR primers comprised 60 Vbeta and 13 Jbeta primers. Only in-frame clones appear in the TCRdb table, and some are missing; sequencing was by immunoSEQ multiplex PCR. Of some 190,000 clones listed, approximately 86% are singletons. Sequencing was done on a sample of PBMCs. These receptors were collected from a woman under 40 in good health and CMV-seronegative.

The chain couples TRBV28 to TRBJ2-3; weak D call: TRBD1 (5 bases). Trimming removed 3 bases at V and 7 bases at J, with 8 bases between. This CDR3 has 12 residues. Per germline, CDR1 MDHEN and CDR2 SYDVKM. Here the CDR3 reads CASSLYRNTQYF. The DNA of the CDR3 is TGTGCCAGCAGTTTGTACAGGAATACGCAGTATTTT.

CDR3 protein: CASSIGYGQGAYEQYF. Written as DNA, the CDR3 is TGTGCCAGTAGTATCGGGTATGGGCAGGGGGCGTACGAGCAGTACTTC. The V and J genes are TRBV19 and TRBJ2-7, with 8 bases lining up with TRBD1. This CDR3 spans 16 amino acids. Germline V gene lookup returns CDR1 LNHDA and CDR2 SQIVND (reference sequence). V shed 3 bases, J shed 4 bases, and the junction held 11 bases outside the gene matches. Supplemented by reference TRBV19 and TRBJ2-7, the full variable domain reads DGGITQSPKYLFRKEGQNVTLSCEQNLNHDAMYWYRQDPGQGLRLIYYSQIVNDFQKGDIAEGYSVSREKKESFPLTVTSAQKNPTAFYLCASSIGYGQGAYEQYFGPGTRLTVT.

V is TRBV18 and J is TRBJ2-2; 9 positions match TRBD1. V was clipped by 4 bases and J by 4 bases; unmatched bases: 7. The CDR3 length is 16 residues. Germline V CDR1 and CDR2: KGHSH, LQKENI. The CDR3 DNA follows: TGTGCCAGCTCACGACCGGGACAGGGCGGCACCGGGGAGCTGTTTTTT. It encodes CASSRPGQGGTGELFF.

Only a few counts were recorded for this clone. V is TRBV19 and J is TRBJ2-1; 8 positions match TRBD2. With 6 bases clipped from V and 4 bases from J, the junction kept 14 bases outside the gene matches. Germline V CDR1 and CDR2: LNHDA, SQIVND (reference sequence). The CDR3 totals 17 residues. The CDR3 sequence: CASSQALGLGGYNEQFF. CDR3 DNA: TGTGCCAGTAGCCAAGCCCTGGGACTAGGTGGTTACAATGAGCAGTTCTTC.

This chain links TRBV11-2 with TRBJ1-5; weak D call: TRBD1 (5 bases). V was clipped by 3 bases and J by 3 bases, with 9 bases between them. CDR1 and CDR2 (germline): SGHAT, FQNNGV. The CDR3 sequence is 14 residues long. CDR3 amino acids: CASSLGQTNQPQHF. CDR3 nucleotide sequence: TGTGCCAGCAGCTTGGGGCAGACCAATCAGCCCCAGCATTTT.

The chain couples TRBV5-1 to TRBJ2-1; D gene uncertain. The CDR3 is 14 residues long. Per germline, CDR1 SGHRS and CDR2 YFSETQ. The V gene lost 1 base and the J gene lost 4 bases, with 9 bases spanning the gap. CDR3 loop: CASSLSGAYNEQFF. The CDR3 DNA follows: TGCGCCAGCAGCTTGTCAGGTGCTTACAATGAGCAGTTCTTC.

In its sample, this clone was seen once. The genes are TRBV18 and TRBJ1-1; 8 bases are shared with TRBD1. CDR3 length equals 17 residues. CDR1 is KGHSH, CDR2 LQKENI, per germline. J lost 2 bases, V lost 1 base, and 9 bases had no gene match. This CDR3 is CASSPLGSGGPNTEAFF. For the CDR3, the DNA is TGTGCCAGCTCACCACTAGGATCAGGGGGCCCCAACACTGAAGCTTTCTTT.

Details on this clone: The sample contains more than one DNA sequence encoding this CDR3. The genes are TRBV20-1 and TRBJ2-7; the D is unclear. The length of the CDR3 is 11 residues. CDR1 is DFQATT and CDR2 is SNEGSKA in the germline V gene (reference sequence). Deletions cut 7 bases from V and 4 bases from J, with 11 bases between. CDR3 DNA: TGCAGTGGTTCGGCGGCGTACGAGCAGTACTTC. Its protein is CSGSAAYEQYF.

CDR3 protein: CASSAQGDGTYEQYF. DNA of the CDR3: TGTGCCAGCAGCGCCCAGGGCGACGGCACATACGAGCAGTACTTC. This rearrangement joins TRBV9 to TRBJ2-7; tentative D call: TRBD1 (5 bases). Germline CDR1 and CDR2: SGDLS and YYNGEE. Trimming took off 3 bases at V and 4 bases at J, with 17 bases between the two ends. The CDR3 consists of 15 residues.

This clone was counted between two and nine times. The chain employs TRBV6-1 and TRBJ1-1; no definite D call. This CDR3 is 14 amino acids long. Germline CDR1 MNHNS, CDR2 SASEGT. The V end was cut by 2 bases, the J end by 6 bases, with 13 bases between. The CDR3 is CASSETPYGAEAFF. As DNA, the CDR3 is TGTGCCAGCAGTGAAACGCCCTACGGAGCTGAAGCTTTCTTT.

This clone was picked up a small number of times. V gene TRBV7-2 combines with J gene TRBJ2-2, with D possibly TRBD2 on 9 matching bases. V lost 6 bases and J lost 6, with 20 bases in between. In germline, CDR1 is SGHTA, CDR2 FQGNSA. The CDR3 length is 16 residues. The CDR3: CASRRTGGTSPGELFF. As DNA, the CDR3 is TGTGCCAGCAGGAGAACAGGGGGGACTAGCCCCGGGGAGCTGTTTTTT.

V is TRBV19 and J is TRBJ2-7; D may be TRBD2 (6 bases). V was pared by 4 bases and J by 2 bases, with 9 bases between. CDR1 and CDR2 (germline): LNHDA, SQIVND (reference sequence). The CDR3 is 13 amino acids. Here the CDR3 DNA reads TGTGCCAGTAGTAGGGCGGGGACCTACGAGCAGTACTTC. As protein: CASSRAGTYEQYF.

The chain is built from TRBV5-3 and TRBJ1-5; 7 positions agree with TRBD1. TRBV5-3 is placed among ORFs of uncertain function. This CDR3 comprises 15 residues. V was pared by 0 bases and J by 2 bases, with 2 bases of the junction left unmatched. The CDR3 coding sequence is TGTGCCAGAAGCTTGGGAGGGGGCGGCAATCAGCCCCAGCATTTT. Protein product: CARSLGGGGNQPQHF.

This clone was counted only a few times. The chain is built from TRBV5-1 and TRBJ2-7, with 10 bases matching TRBD2. The CDR3 spans 17 residues. Germline lookup yields CDR1 SGHRS and CDR2 YFSETQ. After removal of 3 bases from V and 1 base from J, the junction contained 10 bases not matched to a gene. The CDR3 nucleotides are TGCGCCAGCAGCTGGGGGCGCGATAGCGGGAGGTCCTACGAGCAGTACTTC. Its translation is CASSWGRDSGRSYEQYF. Using reference TRBV5-1 and TRBJ2-7 for the parts outside the CDR3, the full variable domain is KAGVTQTPRYLIKTRGQQVTLSCSPISGHRSVSWYQQTPGQGLQFLFEYFSETQRNKGNFPGRFSGRQFSNSRSEMNVSTLELGDSALYLCASSWGRDSGRSYEQYFGPGTRLTVT.

The rearrangement uses TRBV29-1 and TRBJ2-2, with TRBD2 matching 8 bases. From germline, CDR1 is SQVTM and CDR2 ANQGSEA. With 6 bases clipped from V and 1 base from J, the junction kept 7 bases outside the gene matches. This CDR3 spans 15 amino acids. The CDR3 DNA is TGCAGCGTCCAGGGGAGCGGGGGGAACACCGGGGAGCTGTTTTTT. Protein sequence: CSVQGSGGNTGELFF.

This rearrangement joins TRBV2 to TRBJ2-3; 9 nucleotides align to TRBD2. V lost 3 bases and J lost 3; bases outside the gene matches: 4. The CDR3 covers 15 residues. Germline V gene data show CDR1 as SNHLY and CDR2 as FYNNEI. The CDR3 nucleotides read TGTGCCAGCAGTGAGGGCGGGAGGGGGACAGATACGCAGTATTTT. It specifies CASSEGGRGTDTQYF.

This chain connects TRBV2 to TRBJ2-7; TRBD2 agrees at 10 bases. Germline assignment: CDR1 SNHLY and CDR2 FYNNEI. The CDR3 extends over 14 amino acids. V shed 7 bases, J shed 2 bases, and the junction held 5 bases outside the gene matches. CDR3 nucleotide sequence: TGTGCCAGCAAACTAGCGGGACCCACCTACGAGCAGTACTTC. Translation: CASKLAGPTYEQYF.

This clone has just a few counts. J is TRBJ1-1 and V is TRBV6-1, with D unclear. Trimming took 4 bases from V and 1 from J, leaving 7 bases between them. The CDR3 extends over 13 amino acids. Germline CDR1 MNHNS, CDR2 SASEGT. CDR3 region: CASSATPNTEAFF. CDR3 in DNA: TGTGCCAGCAGTGCCACACCGAACACTGAAGCTTTCTTT.

This chain links TRBV5-4 with TRBJ2-7; 10 nucleotides align to TRBD1. V lost 4 bases, J lost 5 bases, and 12 bases stayed unmatched. CDR1 is SGHNT, CDR2 YYREEE, per germline (reference sequence). The length of the CDR3 is 16 residues. This CDR3 is CASSPPLGTGVHEQYF. The CDR3 coding sequence is TGTGCCAGCAGCCCTCCGCTTGGGACAGGGGTCCACGAGCAGTACTTC.

The CDR3 bases are TGTGCCAGCAGTTACGACAATAACTATGGCTACACCTTC. Amino acids: CASSYDNNYGYTF. This chain connects TRBV6-5 to TRBJ1-2; D not resolved. V was cut by 2 bases and J by 1 base, with 5 bases left in between. The CDR3 is 13 amino acids. Germline V CDR1 and CDR2: MNHEY, SVGAGI.

J is TRBJ1-1 and V is TRBV5-1; no definite D call. Germline loops: CDR1 SGHRS, CDR2 YFSETQ. The CDR3 extends over 13 amino acids. Trimming removed 4 bases from V and 8 bases from J, with 15 bases in between. The CDR3 sequence: CASSIGVAAEAFF. The CDR3 DNA sequence: TGCGCCAGCAGCATTGGGGTAGCGGCCGAAGCTTTCTTT.

The chain uses TRBV5-1 and TRBJ2-3, with TRBD1 identical over 7 bases. V lost 6 bases and J lost 3; bases outside the gene matches: 4. Germline loops: CDR1 SGHRS, CDR2 YFSETQ. The CDR3 runs 13 residues. The CDR3 protein is CASNVQGTDTQYF. CDR3 sequence (DNA): TGCGCCAGCAACGTACAGGGGACAGATACGCAGTATTTT.

The chain is built from TRBV6-1 and TRBJ1-1, with 7 bases fitting TRBD1. J was trimmed by 1 base and V by 5 bases; bases with no gene match: 4. The CDR3 sequence is 14 residues long. The germline gives CDR1 MNHNS, CDR2 SASEGT. This CDR3 is CASSSTGSNTEAFF. The CDR3 DNA sequence: TGTGCCAGCAGTTCGACAGGGTCGAACACTGAAGCTTTCTTT.